This TCR beta chain was obtained from a study of beta chain features in type 1 diabetes (dated by TCRdb to 2017 to 2018). About the investigation overall: Patients and healthy donors did not differ in mean age, gender distribution, total cell number or subset yield. A total of around 110,000,000 sorted cells were examined across all samples, and a strong correlation was observed between cell number per subset and RNA yield. The study compared the TCRB repertoires of sorted circulating CD4+ T cell subsets in recently diagnosed type 1 diabetes patients with those in matched healthy donors. Regulatory and stem cell-like memory subsets were obtained from only 8 patients and roughly eight healthy donors, while naive and central memory subsets were obtained from all 28 donors.

Of note for this clone: The antigen it binds to is not known. No base qualities exist here, and no much larger clone lies one base off it.

Study-wide conclusions, independent of this receptor: At VDJ recombination sites, patients with type 1 diabetes made fewer insertions and deleted more nucleotides, a pattern implying thymic rearrangement abnormalities. The naive, central memory and regulatory TCRB repertoires appeared to resemble one another more closely among patients than among healthy donors. PCR may preferentially amplify shorter templates, but because patient and control samples were amplified and corrected together, any resulting skew would affect both groups equally. Because the HLA sub-analyses included only small numbers of individuals, any influence of HLA type on TCRB rearrangement was left unresolved. In all four CD4+ subsets, TCRB CDR3 length was moderately but significantly shorter in type 1 diabetes patients. Sequencing cDNA rather than genomic DNA could over-represent highly expressing activated cells, although activation and CD3 levels did not differ between groups.

Each donor gave one peripheral blood draw, averaging approximately 120 mL, which was collected into heparinised tubes. A BD FACSAria II and a panel including CD45RO, CCR7, CD25, CD127, CD95 and CD27 were used to sort naive, central memory, regulatory and stem cell-like memory CD4+ T cells. A purity above 98% was achieved for all sorted populations. PBMCs were isolated immediately by Lymphoprep density gradient centrifugation and stained directly without culture. So that batch effects would be minimized, each experiment stained and sorted samples in pairs, pairing one healthy donor with one patient. All of the isolated RNA was reverse transcribed with the High Capacity cDNA Reverse Transcription Kit, so expressed TCRB transcripts were sequenced. Naive, central memory and regulatory T cell samples underwent deep immunoSEQ sequencing, averaging roughly 3.4 million total reads per sample. Sorted cells were lysed in RLT buffer, and RNA was extracted using DNase-treated RNeasy Micro or Mini kits according to cell number. Each cell subset was processed separately to prevent cross-contamination, with patient and healthy donor samples processed together. The immunoSEQ multiplex PCR was used to amplify TCRB sequences from cDNA, generating 87-bp fragments that spanned the CDR3 region. Sequencing of the amplicons was performed on the Illumina HiSeq platform. As for the authors' bioinformatics: PCR bias was computationally corrected using synthetic template baselines, reads within Hamming distance 2 were collapsed, and singletons that could not be merged were discarded. Reads were aligned to IMGT to assign V, D and J genes, CDR3 length, and insertions or deletions at six rearrangement sites. Clonotype counts were normalized to sorted cell number within each subset before computing true diversity and Gini coefficients with the tcR R package. The overlap coefficient, calculated on TCRB nucleotide sequences, was used to measure repertoire sharing. Out-of-frame TCRB sequences from naive cells were analyzed as a proxy for the pre-selection repertoire. Entries here come from immuneACCESS through TCRdb and include only in-frame sequences with V and J called. Some clones fail to appear in such tables; in the studies checked, an unresolved V gene covers under half of the shortfall, and the cause of the remainder is unknown. The DNA gave D and trimming, while V, J and clone size come from that table. A total of about 360,000 clones appear in this sample, 10% to 15% of them only once. Jointly, the top ten make up around 0.015% of the sample.

For this chain, trimming is 2 bases at the V end and 6 bases at the J end, and the number of junction bases without a gene match is 12. CDR1 and CDR2, looked up from the germline V gene (reference sequence), are LNHDA and SQIVND. Reading from cysteine to phenylalanine, the CDR3 counts 18 amino acids. The only DNA kept is the CDR3, 54 bases in frame from the first base. The V gene is TRBV19 and the J gene is TRBJ2-3; 12 bases in the junction line up with TRBD2. This TCR came from a man between 18 and 29 years old in good health. Sequences were obtained from naive CD4+ T cells from blood. Explained via the paper, the cell subset or site label denotes: true naive CD4+ T cells. The DNA sequence is as follows: TGTGCCAGTAGTATATCGGCGGGGCTAGCGGGAGGGCCTGATACGCAGTATTTT. It is translated as CASSISAGLAGGPDTQYF.